The 18 T cell receptor beta chains below all came from one sample that was sequenced in a study of CD8 T cells in Susac syndrome. The RNA, 0.5 to 1 ug, was put through reverse transcription using random hexamers. TCRdb passed the immunoSEQ multiplex PCR reads through MiXCR, listing each CDR3 protein once. Of 150,000 to 200,000 distinct CDR3 sequences in the sample, approximately 95% were seen once. The source material was CD4+ T cells from PBMCs. These receptors were obtained from a human donor in good health.

V is TRBV12-3 or TRBV12-4 and J is TRBJ1-6; D remains ambiguous. This CDR3 is 16 amino acids long. V dropped 4 bases and J dropped 4 bases, with 14 bases sitting between them. CDR3 nucleotide sequence: TGTGCCAGCAGTTCGTCTACGGGAGGATATAATTCACCCCTCCACTTT. Translated: CASSSSTGGYNSPLHF.

This chain joins TRBV20-1 and TRBJ2-3, with D maybe TRBD2 (6 bases). This CDR3 contains 15 residues. V was shortened by 5 bases and J by 2 bases, with 17 bases between the two germline ends. Germline V CDR1 and CDR2: DFQATT, SNEGSKA (reference sequence). This CDR3 reads CSALPGTGATDTQYF. In DNA form, the CDR3 reads TGCAGTGCTCTGCCCGGGACGGGAGCCACAGATACGCAGTATTTT.

This chain uses TRBV15 with TRBJ2-3, with D perhaps matching TRBD2 (6 bases). This CDR3 region has 15 residues. The V end was cut by 3 bases, the J end by 2 bases, with 12 bases between. The germline V gene encodes CDR1 LNHNV and CDR2 YYDKDF (reference sequence). The CDR3 DNA reads as TGTGCCACCAGCAGCGGGCCGGGAGACACAGATACGCAGTATTTT. Its protein is CATSSGPGDTDTQYF.

The V call is TRBV11-2, the J call TRBJ2-1; tentative D call: TRBD2 (5 bases). V was cut by 0 bases and J by 9 bases, with 9 bases left in between. The CDR3 is made up of 13 amino acids. Germline V CDR1 and CDR2: SGHAT, FQNNGV. CDR3 coding DNA: TGTGCCAGCAGCTTAGATCGGGCGGGTGAGCAGTTCTTC. Translation gives CASSLDRAGEQFF.

V usage is TRBV9 and J usage is TRBJ2-1, with D unresolved. Trimming shortened V by 0 bases and J by 6 bases, and 7 bases separated the two germline ends. Germline CDR1 and CDR2: SGDLS and YYNGEE. This CDR3 region has 13 residues. The chain's CDR3 is CASSVDGFNEQFF. DNA of the CDR3: TGTGCCAGCAGCGTAGATGGGTTCAATGAGCAGTTCTTC.

This rearrangement joins TRBV30 to TRBJ1-6, with unresolved D. The CDR3 has 13 residues. CDR1 is GTSNPN, CDR2 SVGIG, per germline (reference sequence). Trimming cost V 4 bases and J 8 bases, with 12 bases left between them. CDR3 DNA sequence: TGTGCCTGGACGAGAGGTACCTATTCACCCCTCCACTTT. It is translated as CAWTRGTYSPLHF.

This chain links TRBV20-1 with TRBJ2-5; no firm D call. The V end lost 6 bases, the J end lost 0 bases, and 8 bases lay between the germline ends. Germline V lookup: CDR1 DFQATT, CDR2 SNEGSKA (reference sequence). The CDR3 runs 12 residues. In DNA form, the CDR3 reads TGCAGTGCCAACAAGTACCAAGAGACCCAGTACTTC. Encoded protein: CSANKYQETQYF.

The genes are TRBV5-4 and TRBJ2-1, with D possibly called TRBD1 or TRBD2 (5 bases each). Germline V gives CDR1 SGHNT, CDR2 YYREEE (reference sequence). Trimming shortened V by 4 bases and J by 1 base, and 18 bases separated the two germline ends. This CDR3 has 17 residues. This CDR3 reads CASSPTAGTESYNEQFF. CDR3 coding DNA: TGTGCCAGCAGCCCTACCGCCGGGACGGAGTCCTACAATGAGCAGTTCTTC.

The rearrangement joins TRBV20-1 to TRBJ2-2; 9 bases are a match to TRBD2. The length of the CDR3 is 15 residues. Trimming at V came to 6 bases and at J to 4 bases, leaving 9 bases not matched to a gene. Germline CDR1 reads DFQATT; CDR2 reads SNEGSKA (reference sequence). CDR3 region: CSATKGLARTGELFF. DNA of the CDR3: TGCAGTGCCACTAAGGGACTAGCACGCACCGGGGAGCTGTTTTTT.

The V call is TRBV19, the J call TRBJ2-7; a weak D match, TRBD1 (6 bases). The CDR3 length is 14 residues. Trimming removed 6 bases at V and 1 base at J, with 13 bases between. Per germline, CDR1 LNHDA and CDR2 SQIVND (reference sequence). The CDR3 loop is CASSPTGLSYEQYF. CDR3 coding DNA: TGTGCCAGTAGCCCGACAGGCCTGTCCTACGAGCAGTACTTC.

V usage is TRBV4-2 and J usage is TRBJ2-5; a possible D gene is TRBD2 (6 bases). CDR3 length: 15 residues. The ends were cut back, 1 base at V and 4 bases at J, with 13 bases in the middle. In germline, CDR1 is LGHNA, CDR2 YNFKEQ. The CDR3 is CASSQAVGGRETQYF. The DNA of the CDR3 is TGTGCCAGCAGCCAAGCGGTCGGAGGGAGAGAGACCCAGTACTTC.

The chain carries TRBV20-1 and TRBJ2-3; D may be TRBD2 (7 bases). Trimming pared 7 bases from V and 2 bases from J, leaving 19 bases between. The CDR3 runs to 15 residues. The V gene's germline CDR1 is DFQATT and CDR2 SNEGSKA (reference sequence). The chain's CDR3 is CSVPPDSGITDTQYF. For the CDR3, the DNA is TGCAGTGTTCCTCCGGACAGCGGGATCACAGATACGCAGTATTTT.

This chain links TRBV20-1 with TRBJ2-1; unclear D gene. The CDR3 extends over 13 amino acids. V lost 2 bases and J 4 bases, leaving 9 bases between the germline ends. Looked up from germline, CDR1 is DFQATT and CDR2 is SNEGSKA (reference sequence). CDR3 bases: TGCAGTGCTAGAATCCCTAAATACAATGAGCAGTTCTTC. Translation: CSARIPKYNEQFF.

The rearrangement links TRBV28 to TRBJ2-7, with TRBD1 matching 12 bases. The CDR3 has 14 amino acids. Germline V lookup: CDR1 MDHEN, CDR2 SYDVKM. The junction had 4 bases not matched to a gene; V was cut back by 6 bases and J by 4 bases. This chain's CDR3 is CASSGTGGVYEQYF. CDR3 sequence (DNA): TGTGCCAGCAGCGGGACAGGGGGCGTATACGAGCAGTACTTC.

V usage is TRBV7-2 and J usage is TRBJ2-7; D is perhaps TRBD1 or TRBD2 (5 bases each). CDR1 and CDR2 (germline): SGHTA, FQGNSA. The length of the CDR3 is 12 residues. The V and J ends lost 4 bases and 4 bases respectively, with 8 bases between them. CDR3 nucleotides: TGTGCCAGCAGCTGGGGGTCTTACGAGCAGTACTTC. Encoded protein: CASSWGSYEQYF.

The DNA of the CDR3 is TGTGCCAGCAGCGTAGGGTCCGCGAACACCGGGGAGCTGTTTTTT. It specifies CASSVGSANTGELFF. The chain combines TRBV9 with TRBJ2-2; D is undetermined. The germline V gene has CDR1 SGDLS and CDR2 YYNGEE. Trimming pared 0 bases from V and 0 bases from J, leaving 6 bases between. The CDR3 covers 15 residues.

This chain uses TRBV5-1 with TRBJ2-1, with D perhaps matching TRBD1 (5 bases). Germline lookup yields CDR1 SGHRS and CDR2 YFSETQ. The CDR3 is 16 residues long. V was shortened by 4 bases and J by 3 bases, with 17 bases between the two germline ends. The CDR3 is CASSLQTVRDYNEQFF. Written as DNA, the CDR3 is TGCGCCAGCAGCCTCCAGACAGTTCGAGACTACAATGAGCAGTTCTTC.

This clonotype was counted a single time. The chain combines TRBV29-1 with TRBJ2-7, with 8 bases identical to TRBD2. There are 14 residues in the CDR3. Germline trimming cut 4 bases from V and 3 bases from J; bases unmatched to any gene: 8. Germline-derived CDR1 and CDR2 are SQVTM and ANQGSEA. In DNA form, the CDR3 reads TGCAGCGTTGGGACTGGGACTAGTAGCTACGAGCAGTACTTC. As protein: CSVGTGTSSYEQYF.